The 18 T cell receptor beta chains below come from one sample, sequenced in a study of T-cell reconstitution after alpha-beta-depleted transplantation in children. A TCRbeta library incorporating unique molecular identifiers was prepared. TCRdb independently ran MiXCR on the PCR reads; one entry per CDR3 protein. The repertoire holds about 610,000 distinct CDR3 sequences, roughly a tenth seen once, with less than 4.5% in the top ten. The sample here was PBMCs from the stem cell graft donor, taken from the stem cell graft. The receptors were gathered from a human donor who donated a stem cell graft to a child with acute myeloid leukemia.

This clonotype was detected ten times or more. The chain joins TRBV19 to TRBJ1-1; D gene uncertain. CDR1 is LNHDA and CDR2 is SQIVND in the germline V gene (reference sequence). Trimming cost V 1 base and J 1 base, with 7 bases left between them. The CDR3 is made up of 14 amino acids. The DNA for the CDR3 is TGTGCCAGTAGTATAGGGGTCCCGAACACTGAAGCTTTCTTT. It yields the protein CASSIGVPNTEAFF.

The table lists this clonotype with a few counts. The chain carries TRBV4-2 and TRBJ1-2; D call uncertain. The V end lost 4 bases, the J end lost 3 bases, and 15 bases lay between the germline ends. The CDR3 is 15 residues long. Germline V gene data show CDR1 as LGHNA and CDR2 as YNFKEQ. The CDR3 loop is CASSPPPTGYYGYTF. CDR3 coding DNA: TGTGCCAGCAGCCCTCCCCCGACGGGATACTATGGCTACACCTTC.

The table lists this clonotype with a few counts. The genes are TRBV9 and TRBJ2-6, with D perhaps matching TRBD1 (6 bases). V was trimmed by 0 bases and J by 0 bases, leaving 13 bases between them. This CDR3 region has 18 residues. CDR1 is SGDLS and CDR2 is YYNGEE in the germline V gene. The CDR3 region has the DNA TGTGCCAGCAGCGTAGAGGGACAACGACCCTCTGGGGCCAACGTCCTGACTTTC. It encodes CASSVEGQRPSGANVLTF.

On this clonotype itself: One base away lies a much larger clone, so this may be a sequencing read error. The chain is built from TRBV9 and TRBJ2-1; a possible D gene is TRBD2 (6 bases). The CDR3 sequence is 13 residues long. The germline V gene encodes CDR1 SGDLS and CDR2 YYNGEE. CDR3 nucleotide sequence: TGTGCCAGCAGCGGTGGGACTTTTCCTGAGGAGTTCTTC. It specifies CASSGGTFPEEFF.

This clonotype has just a few counts. This rearrangement joins TRBV4-3 to TRBJ2-5; 10 positions match TRBD2. Germline V gene lookup returns CDR1 LGHNA and CDR2 YSLEER. V dropped 1 base and J dropped 0; count of bases not matched to a gene: 5. CDR3 length equals 17 residues. The CDR3 nucleotides read TGCGCCAGCAGCCAAGTACCTAGCGGGGGTAACCAAGAGACCCAGTACTTC. Its translation is CASSQVPSGGNQETQYF.

This clonotype was counted between two and nine times. This chain links TRBV12-3 or TRBV12-4 with TRBJ2-5, with 8 bases aligning to TRBD1. Trimming at V came to 5 bases and at J to 5 bases, leaving 7 bases not matched to a gene. This CDR3 spans 14 amino acids. In DNA, the CDR3 is TGTGCCAGCAGTATGACAGGGGCTCGGGAGACCCAGTACTTC. Its protein is CASSMTGARETQYF.

The chain joins TRBV6-6 to TRBJ2-5; no clear D. In germline, CDR1 is MNHNY, CDR2 SVGAGI (reference sequence). The CDR3 consists of 11 residues. Trimming pared 2 bases from V and 7 bases from J, leaving 5 bases between. CDR3 sequence reads: CASSYAGTQYF. The CDR3 DNA reads TGTGCCAGCAGTTACGCAGGGACCCAGTACTTC.

V usage is TRBV29-1 and J usage is TRBJ2-2; 10 bases align to TRBD2. Germline V lookup: CDR1 SQVTM, CDR2 ANQGSEA. After removal of 5 bases from V and 2 bases from J, the junction contained 5 bases not matched to a gene. The CDR3 length is 15 residues. This CDR3 reads CSVRTSGLNTGELFF. The CDR3, as DNA: TGCAGCGTTAGGACTAGCGGTCTTAACACCGGGGAGCTGTTTTTT.

In its sample, this clonotype was seen a few times. The rearrangement uses TRBV6-1 and TRBJ2-7; D call uncertain. CDR3 length equals 13 residues. V lost 6 bases, J lost 2 bases, and 11 bases lay in between. Germline CDR1 is MNHNS and CDR2 is SASEGT. CDR3 residues: CASSPPKTYEQYF. For the CDR3, the DNA is TGTGCCAGCAGCCCCCCTAAGACCTACGAGCAGTACTTC.

The V call is TRBV29-1, the J call TRBJ2-1; 9 positions agree with TRBD2. This CDR3 is 20 amino acids long. Germline V gene data show CDR1 as SQVTM and CDR2 as ANQGSEA. Trimming took 0 bases from V and 6 from J; bases not matched to a gene: 21. Here the CDR3 reads CSVEEAWGRASGTWGNEQFF. CDR3 nucleotide sequence: TGCAGCGTTGAAGAGGCGTGGGGGCGGGCTAGCGGGACATGGGGCAATGAGCAGTTCTTC.

This clonotype was seen at least ten times. The chain has TRBV7-8 and TRBJ2-2, with D hard to call. The CDR3 sequence is 14 residues long. Germline-derived CDR1 and CDR2 are SGHVS and FQNEAQ. V lost 1 base and J 3 bases, leaving 6 bases between the germline ends. DNA of the CDR3: TGTGCCAGCAGCTTAGTGACTTACACCGGGGAGCTGTTTTTT. It is translated as CASSLVTYTGELFF.

The chain employs TRBV27 and TRBJ2-2, with a possible D match to TRBD1 (6 bases). The V gene lost 2 bases and the J gene lost 3 bases, with 13 bases spanning the gap. This CDR3 is built from 16 residues. Germline loops: CDR1 MNHEY, CDR2 SMNVEV (reference sequence). The CDR3 sequence: CASSLRGTKHTGELFF. In nucleotides, the CDR3 is TGTGCCAGCAGTTTAAGGGGGACGAAGCACACCGGGGAGCTGTTTTTT.

The chain has TRBV7-2 and TRBJ1-2; no reliable D call. There are 13 residues in the CDR3. The germline CDR1 and CDR2 sequences are SGHTA and FQGNSA. V lost 2 bases and J 8 bases, leaving 12 bases between the germline ends. CDR3 DNA sequence: TGTGCCAGCAGCTTATATGAAGGAAGGGGCTACACCTTC. Its protein is CASSLYEGRGYTF.

The table lists this clonotype with a few counts. The gene calls are TRBV20-1 and TRBJ1-5; D may be TRBD1 (6 bases). Germline CDR1 is DFQATT and CDR2 is SNEGSKA (reference sequence). V lost 3 bases, J lost 7 bases, and 16 bases lay in between. The CDR3 has 14 amino acids. CDR3 sequence reads: CSARGGQPEQPQHF. CDR3 sequence (DNA): TGCAGTGCTAGGGGAGGACAGCCGGAACAGCCCCAGCATTTT.

The rearrangement links TRBV20-1 to TRBJ2-3; D is unclear. V gave up 7 bases and J gave up 6 bases, with 14 bases separating them. The CDR3 runs 12 residues. CDR1 DFQATT and CDR2 SNEGSKA come from the germline V gene (reference sequence). Written as DNA, the CDR3 is TGCAGTGGGCGGACCCTCCCGGATACGCAGTATTTT. This gives the protein CSGRTLPDTQYF.

There are many counts of this clonotype. The chain joins TRBV24-1 to TRBJ1-5, with no clear D. Germline V gives CDR1 KGHDR, CDR2 SFDVKD. Between the trimmed V and J ends, which lost 7 bases and 6 bases, there was a span of 12 bases. The CDR3 totals 13 residues. The CDR3 here is CATSHNGVQPQHF. DNA for the CDR3: TGTGCCACCAGCCACAACGGGGTTCAGCCCCAGCATTTT.

This clonotype has ten or more counts. The V call is TRBV7-9, the J call TRBJ2-3; D ambiguous. Germline CDR1 reads SEHNR; CDR2 reads FQNEAQ (reference sequence). V dropped 7 bases and J dropped 8 bases, with 16 bases sitting between them. The CDR3 length is 13 residues. The CDR3: CASTKDGPATQYF. The CDR3 DNA is TGTGCCAGCACCAAAGACGGGCCGGCTACGCAGTATTTT.

The sample holds a few counts of this clonotype. The V call is TRBV29-1, the J call TRBJ1-2; a weak D match, TRBD1 (6 bases). V lost 4 bases, J lost 3 bases, and 18 bases lay in between. This CDR3 has 15 residues. Germline CDR1 SQVTM, CDR2 ANQGSEA. The CDR3: CSVVPRGAEDYGYTF. CDR3 nucleotides: TGCAGCGTTGTCCCCCGGGGGGCTGAGGACTATGGCTACACCTTC. Drawing the rest from reference TRBV29-1 and TRBJ1-2, the complete variable domain is SAVISQKPSRDICQRGTSLTIQCQVDSQVTMMFWYRQQPGQSLTLIATANQGSEATYESGFVIDKFPISRPNLTFSTLTVSNMSPEDSSIYLCSVVPRGAEDYGYTFGSGTRLTVV.